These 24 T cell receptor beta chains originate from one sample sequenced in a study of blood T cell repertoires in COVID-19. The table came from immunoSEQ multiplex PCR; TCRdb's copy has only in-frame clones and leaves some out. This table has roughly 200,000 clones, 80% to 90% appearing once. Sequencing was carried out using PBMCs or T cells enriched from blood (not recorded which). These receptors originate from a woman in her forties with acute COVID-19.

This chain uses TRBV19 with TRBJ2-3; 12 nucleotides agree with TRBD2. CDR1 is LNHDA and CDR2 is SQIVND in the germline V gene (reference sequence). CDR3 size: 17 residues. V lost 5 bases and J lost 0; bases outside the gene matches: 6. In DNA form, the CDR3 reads TGTGCCAGTAGTCGCGGACTAGCGGGGCTAAGCACAGATACGCAGTATTTT. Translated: CASSRGLAGLSTDTQYF.

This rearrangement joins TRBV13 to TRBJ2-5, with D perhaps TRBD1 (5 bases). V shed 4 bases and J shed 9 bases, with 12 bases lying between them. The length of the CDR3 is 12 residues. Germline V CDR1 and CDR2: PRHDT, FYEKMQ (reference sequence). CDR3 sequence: CASSSQGTSQYF. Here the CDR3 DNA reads TGTGCCAGCAGCTCCCAGGGTACGTCCCAGTACTTC.

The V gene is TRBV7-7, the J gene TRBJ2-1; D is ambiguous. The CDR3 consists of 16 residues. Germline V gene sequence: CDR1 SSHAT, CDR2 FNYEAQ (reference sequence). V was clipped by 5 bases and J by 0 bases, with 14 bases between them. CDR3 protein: CASSPTPASSYNEQFF. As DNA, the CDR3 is TGTGCCAGCAGCCCAACACCAGCTAGCTCCTACAATGAGCAGTTCTTC.

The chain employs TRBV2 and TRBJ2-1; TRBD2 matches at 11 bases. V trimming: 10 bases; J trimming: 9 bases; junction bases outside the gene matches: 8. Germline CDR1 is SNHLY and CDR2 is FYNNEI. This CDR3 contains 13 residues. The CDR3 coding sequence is TGTGCCATCCAGACTAGCGGGGTCGGTGAGCAGTTCTTC. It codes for CAIQTSGVGEQFF. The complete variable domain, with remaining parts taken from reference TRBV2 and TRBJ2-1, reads EPEVTQTPSHQVTQMGQEVILRCVPISNHLYFYWYRQILGQKVEFLVSFYNNEISEKSEIFDDQFSVERPDGSNFTLKIRSTKLEDSAMYFCAIQTSGVGEQFFGPGTRLTVL.

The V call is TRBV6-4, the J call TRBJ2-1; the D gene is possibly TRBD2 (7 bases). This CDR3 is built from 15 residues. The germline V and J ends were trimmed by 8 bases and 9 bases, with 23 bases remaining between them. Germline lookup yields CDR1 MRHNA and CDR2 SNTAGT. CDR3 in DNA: TGTGCCAGCCGGGGGGAGGCAGGGGCTAGTGGTGAGCAGTTCTTC. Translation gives CASRGEAGASGEQFF.

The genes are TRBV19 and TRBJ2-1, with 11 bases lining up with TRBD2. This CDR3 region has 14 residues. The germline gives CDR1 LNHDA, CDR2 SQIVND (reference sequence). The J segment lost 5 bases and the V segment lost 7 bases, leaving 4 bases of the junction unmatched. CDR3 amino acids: CASKLAGENNEQFF. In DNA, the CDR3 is TGTGCCAGTAAACTAGCGGGAGAGAACAATGAGCAGTTCTTC.

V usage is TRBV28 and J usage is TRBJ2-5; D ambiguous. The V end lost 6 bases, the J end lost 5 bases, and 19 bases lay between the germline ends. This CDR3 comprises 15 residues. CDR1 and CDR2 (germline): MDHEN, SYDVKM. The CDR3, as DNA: TGTGCCAGCAGCCCCACGACGGCTAGGTCGGAGACCCAGTACTTC. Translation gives CASSPTTARSETQYF.

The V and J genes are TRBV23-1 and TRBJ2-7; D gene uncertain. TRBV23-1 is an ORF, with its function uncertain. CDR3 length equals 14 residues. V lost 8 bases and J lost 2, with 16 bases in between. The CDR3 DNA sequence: TGCGCCAGCGCTCCGGGTTCCTCCCCCTACGAGCAGTACTTC. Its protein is CASAPGSSPYEQYF.

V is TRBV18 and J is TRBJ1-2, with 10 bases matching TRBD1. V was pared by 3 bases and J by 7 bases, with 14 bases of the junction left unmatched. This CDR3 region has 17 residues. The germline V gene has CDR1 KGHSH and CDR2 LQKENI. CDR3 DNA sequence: TGTGCCAGCTCACCGGGGACAGGGGAGGGACTACTATTTGGCTACACCTTC. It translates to CASSPGTGEGLLFGYTF.

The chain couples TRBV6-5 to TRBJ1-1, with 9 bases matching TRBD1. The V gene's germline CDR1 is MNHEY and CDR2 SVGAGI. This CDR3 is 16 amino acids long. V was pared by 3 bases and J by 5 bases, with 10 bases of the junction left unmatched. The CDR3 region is CASSYSLRTGETEAFF. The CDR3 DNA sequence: TGTGCCAGCAGTTATTCGCTCAGGACAGGGGAAACTGAAGCTTTCTTT.

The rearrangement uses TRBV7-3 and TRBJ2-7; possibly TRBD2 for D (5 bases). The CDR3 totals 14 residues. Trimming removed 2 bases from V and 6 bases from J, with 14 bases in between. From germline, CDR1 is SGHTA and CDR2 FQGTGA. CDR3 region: CASSLARSSPEQYF. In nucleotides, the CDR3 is TGTGCCAGCAGCTTAGCCAGGTCTAGCCCCGAGCAGTACTTC. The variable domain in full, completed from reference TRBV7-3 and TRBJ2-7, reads GAGVSQTPSNKVTEKGKYVELRCDPISGHTALYWYRQSLGQGPEFLIYFQGTGAADDSGLPNDRFFAVRPEGSVSTLKIQRTERGDSAVYLCASSLARSSPEQYFGPGTRLTVT.

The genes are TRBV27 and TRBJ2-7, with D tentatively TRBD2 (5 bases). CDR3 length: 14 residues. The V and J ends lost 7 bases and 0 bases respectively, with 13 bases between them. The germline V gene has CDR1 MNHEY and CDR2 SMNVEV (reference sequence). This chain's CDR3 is CASKGTGSSYEQYF. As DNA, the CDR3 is TGTGCCAGCAAGGGAACGGGGAGCTCCTACGAGCAGTACTTC.

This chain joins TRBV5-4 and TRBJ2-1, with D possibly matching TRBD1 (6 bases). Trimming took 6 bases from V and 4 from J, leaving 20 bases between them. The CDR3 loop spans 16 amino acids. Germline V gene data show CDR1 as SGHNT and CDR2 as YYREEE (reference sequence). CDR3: CASTYLGAGEYNEQFF. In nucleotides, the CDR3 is TGTGCCAGCACCTACCTGGGGGCAGGGGAATACAATGAGCAGTTCTTC. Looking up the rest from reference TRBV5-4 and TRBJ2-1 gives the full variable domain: ETGVTQSPTHLIKTRGQQVTLRCSSQSGHNTVSWYQQALGQGPQFIFQYYREEENGRGNFPPRFSGLQFPNYSSELNVNALELDDSALYLCASTYLGAGEYNEQFFGPGTRLTVL.

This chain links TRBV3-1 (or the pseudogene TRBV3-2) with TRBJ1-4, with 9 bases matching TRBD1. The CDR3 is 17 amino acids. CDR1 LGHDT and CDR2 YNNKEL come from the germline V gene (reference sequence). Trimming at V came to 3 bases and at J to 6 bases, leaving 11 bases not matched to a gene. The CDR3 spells CASSQGQGKVGDEKLFF. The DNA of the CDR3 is TGTGCCAGCAGCCAGGGACAGGGCAAGGTTGGGGATGAAAAACTGTTTTTT.

DNA for the CDR3: TGCAGCGTTGAAAGCGGGGGAACTAGCACAGATACGCAGTATTTT. This sequence encodes CSVESGGTSTDTQYF. The chain joins TRBV29-1 to TRBJ2-3, with TRBD2 matching 8 bases. Trimming cost V 2 bases and J 0 bases; bases outside gene matches: 4. Germline V gives CDR1 SQVTM, CDR2 ANQGSEA. This CDR3 region has 15 residues.

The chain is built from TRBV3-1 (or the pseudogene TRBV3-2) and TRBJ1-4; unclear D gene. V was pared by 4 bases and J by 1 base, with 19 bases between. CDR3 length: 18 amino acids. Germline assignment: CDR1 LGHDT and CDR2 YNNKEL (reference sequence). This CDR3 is CASSPYSGSAGTNEKLFF. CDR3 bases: TGTGCCAGCAGCCCTTATTCGGGGTCTGCCGGAACTAATGAAAAACTGTTTTTT.

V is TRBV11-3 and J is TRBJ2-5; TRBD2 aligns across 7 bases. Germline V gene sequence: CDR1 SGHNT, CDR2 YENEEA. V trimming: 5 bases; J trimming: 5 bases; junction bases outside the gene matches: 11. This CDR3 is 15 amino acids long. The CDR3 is CASSEGGALGETQYF. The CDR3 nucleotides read TGTGCCAGCAGCGAGGGAGGGGCCCTAGGGGAGACCCAGTACTTC.

CDR3 DNA: TGTGCCATCAGTGAGTCGATAGGGGACACAGATACGCAGTATTTT. Protein product: CAISESIGDTDTQYF. V gene TRBV10-3 combines with J gene TRBJ2-3, with D possibly matching TRBD1 (5 bases). Germline V lookup: CDR1 ENHRY, CDR2 SYGVKD. V was trimmed by 0 bases and J by 2 bases, leaving 9 bases between them. The CDR3 covers 15 residues.

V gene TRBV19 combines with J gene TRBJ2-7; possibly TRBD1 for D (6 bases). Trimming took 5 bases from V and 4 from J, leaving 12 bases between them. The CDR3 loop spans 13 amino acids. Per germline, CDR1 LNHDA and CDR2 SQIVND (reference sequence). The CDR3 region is CASSETGAYEQYF. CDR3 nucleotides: TGTGCCAGTAGTGAGACAGGCGCGTACGAGCAGTACTTC.

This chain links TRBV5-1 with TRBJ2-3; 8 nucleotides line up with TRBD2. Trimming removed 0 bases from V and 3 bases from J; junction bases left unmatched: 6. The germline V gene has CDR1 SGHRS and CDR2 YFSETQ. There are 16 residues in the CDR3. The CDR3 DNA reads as TGCGCCAGCAGCTTGGGGACTAGCCGTATGACAGATACGCAGTATTTT. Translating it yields CASSLGTSRMTDTQYF.

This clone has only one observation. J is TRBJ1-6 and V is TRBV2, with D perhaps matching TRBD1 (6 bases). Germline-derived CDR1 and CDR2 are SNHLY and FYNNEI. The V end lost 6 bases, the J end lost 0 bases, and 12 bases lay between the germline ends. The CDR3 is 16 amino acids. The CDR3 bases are TGTGCCAGCAGCCGGGACATGAGCTCCTATAATTCACCCCTCCACTTT. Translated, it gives CASSRDMSSYNSPLHF.

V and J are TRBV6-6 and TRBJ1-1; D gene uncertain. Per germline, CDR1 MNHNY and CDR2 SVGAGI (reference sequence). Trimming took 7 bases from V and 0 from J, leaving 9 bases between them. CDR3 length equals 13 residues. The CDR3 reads CASTRVMNTEAFF. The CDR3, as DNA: TGTGCCAGCACTCGAGTTATGAACACTGAAGCTTTCTTT.

CDR3 sequence: CASSTGTYYMNTEAFF. The CDR3 bases are TGTGCCAGCTCGACAGGGACGTATTACATGAACACTGAAGCTTTCTTT. V is TRBV3-1 (or the pseudogene TRBV3-2) and J is TRBJ1-1, with 7 bases aligning to TRBD1. J lost 0 bases, V lost 8 bases, and 12 bases had no gene match. The CDR3 is 16 amino acids. Germline-derived CDR1 and CDR2 are LGHDT and YNNKEL (reference sequence).

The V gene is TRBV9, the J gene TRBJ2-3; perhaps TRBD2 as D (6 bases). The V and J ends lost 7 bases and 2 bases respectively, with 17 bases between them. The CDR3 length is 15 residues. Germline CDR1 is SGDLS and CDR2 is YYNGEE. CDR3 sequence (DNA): TGTGCCAGCTGCCCTCTGGGGGGACCCACAGATACGCAGTATTTT. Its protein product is CASCPLGGPTDTQYF.